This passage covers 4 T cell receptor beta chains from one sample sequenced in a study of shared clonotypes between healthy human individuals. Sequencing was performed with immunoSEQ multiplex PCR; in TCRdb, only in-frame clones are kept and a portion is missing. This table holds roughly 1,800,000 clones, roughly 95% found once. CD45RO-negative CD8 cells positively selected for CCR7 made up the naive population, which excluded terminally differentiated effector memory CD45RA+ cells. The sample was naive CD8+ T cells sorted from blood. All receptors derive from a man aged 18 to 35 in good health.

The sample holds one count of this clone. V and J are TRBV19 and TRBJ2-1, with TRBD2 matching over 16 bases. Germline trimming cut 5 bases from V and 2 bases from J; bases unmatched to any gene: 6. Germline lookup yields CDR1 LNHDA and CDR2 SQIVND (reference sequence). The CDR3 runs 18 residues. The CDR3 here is CASSVPGLAGGAYNEQFF. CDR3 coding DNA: TGTGCCAGTAGTGTCCCGGGACTAGCGGGAGGGGCCTACAATGAGCAGTTCTTC.

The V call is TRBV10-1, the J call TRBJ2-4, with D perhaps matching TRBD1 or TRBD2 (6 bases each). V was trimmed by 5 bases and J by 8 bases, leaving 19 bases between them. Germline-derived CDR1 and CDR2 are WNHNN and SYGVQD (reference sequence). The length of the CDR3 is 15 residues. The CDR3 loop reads CASSIGQQGGDIQYF. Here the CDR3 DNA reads TGCGCCAGCAGTATCGGCCAACAGGGAGGAGACATTCAGTACTTC.

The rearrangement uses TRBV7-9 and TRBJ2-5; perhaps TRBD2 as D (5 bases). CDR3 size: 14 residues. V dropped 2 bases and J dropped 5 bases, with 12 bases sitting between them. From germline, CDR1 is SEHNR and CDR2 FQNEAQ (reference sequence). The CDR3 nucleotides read TGTGCCAGCAGCTTATTTGAGGGTTTTGAGACCCAGTACTTC. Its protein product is CASSLFEGFETQYF.

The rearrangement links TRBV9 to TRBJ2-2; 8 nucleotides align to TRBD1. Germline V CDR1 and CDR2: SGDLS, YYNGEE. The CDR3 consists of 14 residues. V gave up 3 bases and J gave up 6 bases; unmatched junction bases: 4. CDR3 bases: TGTGCCAGCAGCGGACAGGGGATCGCCGGGGAGCTGTTTTTT. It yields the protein CASSGQGIAGELFF.